This T cell receptor beta chain came from a study of cytomegalovirus exposure and HLA in healthy donors. General observations from the study: In a later analysis, TCR association rates varied by HLA locus: DRB1 most, HLA-C fewest. Rarity marked most TCR sequences, yet some public TCRs occurred in many donors. Per a prior analysis, the majority of TCR beta V segments were productive roughly 90% or roughly 30% of the time.

It was with 60 Vbeta and 13 Jbeta primers that the PCR ran. In the original processing: About 10 million shared chains were among the roughly 80 million unique TCR beta chains that a later analysis counted. TCRdb's copy holds only in-frame clones and misses some; the assay was immunoSEQ multiplex PCR. V and J calls and clone size are copied from that table; D and trimming were computed from the DNA. The sample carries 200,000 or so clones, 75% to 80% recorded once. The CDR3 is 15 residues long. With V trimmed by 5 bases and J by 8 bases, 14 bases remained unmatched. Germline V gene data show CDR1 as SGHVS and CDR2 as FQNEAQ. Turning to this clone: Its antigen is undetermined.

Sequenced sample: PBMCs. The TCR originated in a man aged 18 to 30 in good health and CMV-seronegative. This chain connects TRBV7-8 to TRBJ1-1, with 7 bases identical to TRBD1. The CDR3 region has the DNA TGTGCCAGCAGCCTACGTCGGACAGGAAACCTAGAAGCTTTCTTT. Translated, it gives CASSLRRTGNLEAFF.